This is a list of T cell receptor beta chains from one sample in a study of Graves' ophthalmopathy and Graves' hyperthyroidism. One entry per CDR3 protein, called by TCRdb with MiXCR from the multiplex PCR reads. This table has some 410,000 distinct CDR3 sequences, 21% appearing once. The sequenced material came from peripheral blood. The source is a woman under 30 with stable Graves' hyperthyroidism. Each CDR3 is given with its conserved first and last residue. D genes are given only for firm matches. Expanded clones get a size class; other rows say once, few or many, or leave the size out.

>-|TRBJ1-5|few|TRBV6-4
CASSAEGEGKPQHF
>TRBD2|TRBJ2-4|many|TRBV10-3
CAISTGGRTSGTGITKNIQYF
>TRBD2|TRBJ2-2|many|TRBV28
CASSNRQREAWSTGELFF
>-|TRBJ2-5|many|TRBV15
CATSRVRRSGGAGAETQYF
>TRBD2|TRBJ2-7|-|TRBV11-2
CASISRLAGGYEQYF
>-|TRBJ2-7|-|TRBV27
CASSSADSSYEQYF
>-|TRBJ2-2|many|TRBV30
CAWSVLFRRSGELFF
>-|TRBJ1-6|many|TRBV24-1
CATFSLMISPLHF
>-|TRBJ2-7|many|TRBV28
CASSLFGSSSYEQYF
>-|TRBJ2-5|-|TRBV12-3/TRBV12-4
CACQKRGQETQYF
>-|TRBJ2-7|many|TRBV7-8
CASSPPALGSYEQYF
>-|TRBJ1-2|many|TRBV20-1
CSARDAGDYGYTF
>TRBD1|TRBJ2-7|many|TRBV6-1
CASTNPGQGAYEQYF
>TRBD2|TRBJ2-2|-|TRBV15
CATSRERTSGSKIANTGELFF
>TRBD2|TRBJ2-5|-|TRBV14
CASSLAGGRETRYF
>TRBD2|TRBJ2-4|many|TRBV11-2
CASSLDTPLTSAIAKNIQYF
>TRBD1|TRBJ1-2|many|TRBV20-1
CSARGTGQGTNYGYTF
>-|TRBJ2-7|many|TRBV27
CASSLSGAGNYEQYF
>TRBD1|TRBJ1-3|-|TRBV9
CAGSKTGAGNTIYF
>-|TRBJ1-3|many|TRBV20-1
CSVWRSAGNTIYF
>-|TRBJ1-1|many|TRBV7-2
CASSSSGLNTEAFF
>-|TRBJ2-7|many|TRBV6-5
CASSTGFRSYEQYF
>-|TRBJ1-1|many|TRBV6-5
CASSYTRQHEAFF
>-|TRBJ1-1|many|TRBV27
CASSTWGGEAFF
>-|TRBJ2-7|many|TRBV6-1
CASSATGNNAYEQYF
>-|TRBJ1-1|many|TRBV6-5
CASRRDLNEAFF
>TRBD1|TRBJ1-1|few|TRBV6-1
CAVRGQYTEAFF
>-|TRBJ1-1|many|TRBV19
CASTSRTRDRRTQAFF
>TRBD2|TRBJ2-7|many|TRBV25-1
CASSEGVRSGSGVYEQYF
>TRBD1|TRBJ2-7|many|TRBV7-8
CASSQGDRAKISYEQYF
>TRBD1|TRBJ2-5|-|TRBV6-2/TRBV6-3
CASSYSFGTEEETQYF
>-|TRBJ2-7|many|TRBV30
CAWSAGHEAFYEQYF
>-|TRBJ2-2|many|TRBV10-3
CAIQDLDSSPNTGELFF
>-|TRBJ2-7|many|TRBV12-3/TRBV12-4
CASSTWGPYEQYF
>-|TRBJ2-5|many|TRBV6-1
CASTHRETQYF
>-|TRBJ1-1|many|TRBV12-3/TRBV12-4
CASSLARPPTEAFF
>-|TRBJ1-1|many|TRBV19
CASSTRTNTEAFF
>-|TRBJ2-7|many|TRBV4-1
CASSQGQVTYEQYF
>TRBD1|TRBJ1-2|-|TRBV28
CASSTHRGGNYGYTF
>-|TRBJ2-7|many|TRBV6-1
CASSVPGRSYEQYF
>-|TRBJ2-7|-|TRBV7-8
CASSLVVGPVEQYF